The 25 T cell receptor beta chains below come from one sample, sequenced in a study of cytomegalovirus exposure and HLA in healthy donors. It was with 60 Vbeta and 13 Jbeta primers that the PCR ran. The method was immunoSEQ multiplex PCR; TCRdb's version includes in-frame clones alone and lacks a portion of them. The sample carries approximately 170,000 clones, about four fifths recorded once. Sequencing input: PBMCs. All receptors come from a woman between 45 and 60 years old in good health and CMV-seronegative.

This clone showed up just once. The chain employs TRBV2 and TRBJ2-7, with 7 bases matching TRBD1. Germline values: CDR1 SNHLY, CDR2 FYNNEI. V gave up 4 bases and J gave up 6 bases; unmatched junction bases: 9. This CDR3 comprises 14 residues. CDR3 nucleotide sequence: TGTGCCAGCAGTGCCGGGACAGACCCTACCGAGCAGTACTTC. This encodes CASSAGTDPTEQYF.

The chain carries TRBV29-1 and TRBJ1-1; D is undetermined. The CDR3 has 13 residues. CDR1 is SQVTM, CDR2 ANQGSEA, per germline. V lost 5 bases to trimming and J lost 3 bases, with 13 bases between them. In nucleotides, the CDR3 is TGCAGCGTTCGGTCCGGTTCGGACACTGAAGCTTTCTTT. Its translation is CSVRSGSDTEAFF.

This clone was seen more than once but under ten times. This chain connects TRBV9 to TRBJ2-5, with 7 bases identical to TRBD2. Germline CDR1 SGDLS, CDR2 YYNGEE. The CDR3 is made up of 15 amino acids. Unmatched junction bases numbered 7, after V lost 0 bases and J lost 5 bases. CDR3 in amino acids: CASSVAAGVGETQYF. Written as DNA, the CDR3 is TGTGCCAGCAGCGTAGCGGCGGGAGTCGGCGAGACCCAGTACTTC.

The CDR3 is CASSNNRRNTEAFF. DNA for the CDR3: TGTGCCAGCAGCAACAACAGGAGGAACACTGAAGCTTTCTTT. The rearrangement joins TRBV7-2 to TRBJ1-1; possibly TRBD1 for D (5 bases). The CDR3 length is 14 residues. Germline CDR1 is SGHTA and CDR2 is FQGNSA. The V and J ends lost 5 bases and 1 base respectively, with 11 bases between them.

V and J are TRBV7-9 and TRBJ2-7, with 8 bases aligning to TRBD2. Trimming at V came to 5 bases and at J to 0 bases, leaving 3 bases not matched to a gene. The CDR3 extends over 14 amino acids. CDR1 and CDR2 from the germline V gene are SEHNR and FQNEAQ (reference sequence). CDR3 residues: CASSPGGVSYEQYF. The DNA of the CDR3 is TGTGCCAGCAGCCCCGGGGGGGTCTCCTACGAGCAGTACTTC.

The chain has TRBV28 and TRBJ1-2, with D hard to call. The germline V gene encodes CDR1 MDHEN and CDR2 SYDVKM. The ends were cut back, 2 bases at V and 6 bases at J, with 13 bases in the middle. The CDR3 extends over 14 amino acids. CDR3 nucleotide sequence: TGTGCCAGCAGTTTAGGAGCAGCTTATGATGGCTACACCTTC. It codes for CASSLGAAYDGYTF.

Points on this clone: One junction end does not reproduce the germline sequence, and a read error may be involved. The V gene is TRBV7-9, the J gene TRBJ2-2; D might be TRBD1 (6 bases). CDR3 length: 14 amino acids. Germline CDR1 SEHNR, CDR2 FQNEAQ (reference sequence). The CDR3 DNA follows: TGTTCCAGCAGACTTACAGGGAGCACCGGGGAGCTGTTTTTT. This codes for CSSRLTGSTGELFF.

This clone showed up just a few times. The gene calls are TRBV7-2 and TRBJ1-2; maybe TRBD1 (5 bases). Germline loops: CDR1 SGHTA, CDR2 FQGNSA. Trimming shortened V by 5 bases and J by 4 bases, and 11 bases separated the two germline ends. The CDR3 totals 13 residues. As DNA, the CDR3 is TGTGCCAGCAGCAAGACAGCGCTCTATGGCTACACCTTC. It specifies CASSKTALYGYTF. The full variable domain, in which reference TRBV7-2 and TRBJ1-2 provide the parts outside the CDR3, is GAGVSQSPSNKVTEKGKDVELRCDPISGHTALYWYRQSLGQGLEFLIYFQGNSAPDKSGLPSDRFSAERTGGSVSTLTIQRTQQEDSAVYLCASSKTALYGYTFGSGTRLTVV.

The rearrangement uses TRBV7-6 and TRBJ1-5; 7 bases map to TRBD1. Germline lookup yields CDR1 SGHVS and CDR2 FNYEAQ. The CDR3 covers 15 residues. V was clipped by 1 base and J by 6 bases; unmatched bases: 6. The CDR3, as DNA: TGTGCCAGCAGCTTAGGCAACGACAGGGTTCAGCCCCAGCATTTT. Encoded protein: CASSLGNDRVQPQHF.

In this sample, this clone turned up once. The genes are TRBV19 and TRBJ1-2, with D possibly matching TRBD1 (5 bases). CDR1 is LNHDA, CDR2 SQIVND, per germline (reference sequence). The V end lost 3 bases, the J end lost 7 bases, and 18 bases lay between the germline ends. CDR3 length: 15 residues. The CDR3 nucleotides are TGTGCCAGTAGTATTCGTCGGCAGGGAGGTTCTGGCTACACCTTC. Protein sequence: CASSIRRQGGSGYTF.

DNA for the CDR3: TGTGCCAGCAACCATCCCACAGGGATTGAAGCTTTCTTT. It codes for CASNHPTGIEAFF. The V and J genes are TRBV7-9 and TRBJ1-1; tentatively, D is TRBD1 (6 bases). Trimming stripped 7 bases from V and 7 bases from J, with 16 bases between. This CDR3 has 13 amino acids. Germline V CDR1 and CDR2: SEHNR, FQNEAQ (reference sequence).

The rearrangement links TRBV28 to TRBJ1-5; D gene unclear. There are 16 residues in the CDR3. Per the germline V gene, CDR1 is MDHEN and CDR2 is SYDVKM. Trimming took 1 base from V and 6 from J, leaving 16 bases between them. Here the CDR3 reads CASSLSSGIRIQPQHF. CDR3 DNA sequence: TGTGCCAGCAGTTTATCATCCGGGATACGTATTCAGCCCCAGCATTTT.

The rearrangement links TRBV11-3 to TRBJ2-7; 8 bases align to TRBD2. With V trimmed by 5 bases and J by 6 bases, 9 bases remained unmatched. Germline CDR1 is SGHNT and CDR2 is YENEEA. The length of the CDR3 is 14 residues. The DNA for the CDR3 is TGTGCCAGCAGCCCGGGAGGGCGGGAGAGCGAGCAGTACTTC. Translated, it gives CASSPGGRESEQYF.

The V gene is TRBV6-1, the J gene TRBJ2-5; 7 bases line up with TRBD2. The trim removed 2 bases at V and 5 bases at J, leaving 8 bases unmatched. The CDR3 extends over 15 amino acids. CDR1 is MNHNS and CDR2 is SASEGT in the germline V gene. The CDR3 DNA follows: TGTGCCAGCAGTGAAATGGGGGGGGGTGTGGAGACCCAGTACTTC. Its translation is CASSEMGGGVETQYF.

This clone has just a few counts. J is TRBJ1-6 and V is TRBV30; 8 bases align to TRBD1. This CDR3 is built from 15 residues. The J segment lost 7 bases and the V segment lost 2 bases, leaving 7 bases of the junction unmatched. Looked up from germline, CDR1 is GTSNPN and CDR2 is SVGIG (reference sequence). Here the CDR3 DNA reads TGTGCCTGGAGTATCCGGACAGGGTGGAATTCACCCCTCCACTTT. Encoded protein: CAWSIRTGWNSPLHF.

The chain links TRBV5-1 to TRBJ2-1; 11 positions agree with TRBD1. Per the germline V gene, CDR1 is SGHRS and CDR2 is YFSETQ. CDR3 size: 15 residues. V was clipped by 4 bases and J by 4 bases; unmatched bases: 4. The DNA for the CDR3 is TGCGCCAGCAGCGGACAGGGGGCAGTGTACAATGAGCAGTTCTTC. Translation gives CASSGQGAVYNEQFF. The whole variable domain, remainder taken from reference TRBV5-1 and TRBJ2-1, is KAGVTQTPRYLIKTRGQQVTLSCSPISGHRSVSWYQQTPGQGLQFLFEYFSETQRNKGNFPGRFSGRQFSNSRSEMNVSTLELGDSALYLCASSGQGAVYNEQFFGPGTRLTVL.

V and J are TRBV19 and TRBJ1-3; the D gene is possibly TRBD1 (6 bases). The V gene lost 6 bases and the J gene lost 2 bases, with 8 bases spanning the gap. From germline, CDR1 is LNHDA and CDR2 SQIVND (reference sequence). This CDR3 contains 13 residues. CDR3 protein: CASSRGTGNTIYF. CDR3 nucleotide sequence: TGTGCCAGTAGCAGGGGAACTGGAAACACCATATATTTT. The full variable domain, rest sourced from reference TRBV19 and TRBJ1-3, is DGGITQSPKYLFRKEGQNVTLSCEQNLNHDAMYWYRQDPGQGLRLIYYSQIVNDFQKGDIAEGYSVSREKKESFPLTVTSAQKNPTAFYLCASSRGTGNTIYFGEGSWLTVV.

CDR3 region: CARTAGTEINYGYTF. CDR3 in DNA: TGTGCCAGGACCGCCGGGACAGAGATTAACTATGGCTACACCTTC. This sequence joins TRBV7-2 and TRBJ1-2, with 7 bases that match TRBD1. The CDR3 is 15 residues long. V lost 9 bases to trimming and J lost 1 base; unmatched junction nucleotides: 11. Per germline, CDR1 SGHTA and CDR2 FQGNSA.

The rearrangement joins TRBV21-1 to TRBJ2-1; TRBD2, the D gene given by the table, was not confirmed from the DNA. TRBV21-1 is an annotated pseudogene. This CDR3 contains 14 residues. CDR3 in DNA: TGTGCCAGCAGCAAATGCGGTTACTACAATGAGCAGTTCTTC. Translating it yields CASSKCGYYNEQFF.

This clone was seen once. The chain couples TRBV5-1 to TRBJ1-4; 7 nucleotides line up with TRBD1. Germline values: CDR1 SGHRS, CDR2 YFSETQ. CDR3 length: 15 amino acids. Trimming at V came to 4 bases and at J to 5 bases, leaving 8 bases not matched to a gene. The CDR3 DNA reads as TGCGCCAGCAGCACTGGGACAGACAGCAATGAAAAACTGTTTTTT. Its translation: CASSTGTDSNEKLFF.

This clone was recorded once. CDR3 sequence (DNA): TGTGCCAGCAGCCTCCGGGGGGTACCTAACGAGCAGTACTTC. Translation gives CASSLRGVPNEQYF. V gene TRBV7-2 combines with J gene TRBJ2-7, with 7 bases lining up with TRBD2. CDR3 length: 14 residues. Losses at the gene ends were 5 bases for V and 5 bases for J; bases not matched to a gene: 9. From germline, CDR1 is SGHTA and CDR2 FQGNSA.

The V call is TRBV5-1, the J call TRBJ1-2, with 7 bases lining up with TRBD1. The CDR3 spans 15 residues. Looked up from germline, CDR1 is SGHRS and CDR2 is YFSETQ. V lost 6 bases to trimming and J lost 4 bases; unmatched junction nucleotides: 12. CDR3 coding DNA: TGCGCCAGCACAAGGAGTACAGGGGTAGGCTATGGCTACACCTTC. It translates to CASTRSTGVGYGYTF.

This clone came up once. The chain carries TRBV2 and TRBJ2-7, with TRBD2 matching 12 bases. The germline V gene has CDR1 SNHLY and CDR2 FYNNEI. The V gene end was trimmed by 9 bases and the J gene end by 8 bases; junction bases not matched to a gene: 8. The CDR3 is 13 amino acids. Here the CDR3 DNA reads TGTGCCAGGGGGACTAGCGGGTCCAGCCAGCAGTACTTC. Amino acids: CARGTSGSSQQYF.

The chain combines TRBV4-3 with TRBJ2-1; TRBD2 is a possible D gene (7 bases). The CDR3 contains 15 residues. Germline V gene data show CDR1 as LGHNA and CDR2 as YSLEER. V lost 6 bases, J lost 7 bases, and 19 bases lay in between. The CDR3, as DNA: TGCGCCAGCAGTATTTCCGGGACTACAGGGAATGAGCAGTTCTTC. Residues: CASSISGTTGNEQFF.

The chain carries TRBV9 and TRBJ2-5; maybe TRBD2 (6 bases). V lost 0 bases to trimming and J lost 5 bases, with 11 bases between them. Germline V gene lookup returns CDR1 SGDLS and CDR2 YYNGEE. The CDR3 covers 14 residues. The CDR3 sequence is CASSVGPAGETQYF. Written as DNA, the CDR3 is TGTGCCAGCAGCGTAGGGCCGGCGGGGGAGACCCAGTACTTC.